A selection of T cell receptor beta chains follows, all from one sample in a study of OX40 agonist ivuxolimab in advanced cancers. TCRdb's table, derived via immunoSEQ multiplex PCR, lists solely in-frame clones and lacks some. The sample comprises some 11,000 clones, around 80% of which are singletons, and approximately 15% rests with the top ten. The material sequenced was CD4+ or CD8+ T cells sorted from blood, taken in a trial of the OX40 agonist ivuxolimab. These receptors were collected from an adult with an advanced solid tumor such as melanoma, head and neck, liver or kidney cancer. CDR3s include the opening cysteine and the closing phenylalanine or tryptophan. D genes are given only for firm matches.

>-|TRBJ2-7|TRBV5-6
TGTGCCAGCTTTTTAACCCCAGGGTCCCACGAGCAGTACTTC
CASFLTPGSHEQYF
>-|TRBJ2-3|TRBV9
TGTGCCAGCAGCGTAGAAGGTCAGGAGACTACAGATACGCAGTATTTT
CASSVEGQETTDTQYF
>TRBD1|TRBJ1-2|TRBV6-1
TGTGCCAGCAGTGAAGCCGTAGAAGGGGGCGTCAATGGCTACACCTTC
CASSEAVEGGVNGYTF
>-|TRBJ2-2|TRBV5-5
TGTGCCAGCAGATCCCGACTAGAGAGAGGCGGGGAGCTGTTTTTT
CASRSRLERGGELFF
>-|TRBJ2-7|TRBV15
TGTGCCACCTCCAACACAGGGCGCGAGCAGTACTTC
CATSNTGREQYF
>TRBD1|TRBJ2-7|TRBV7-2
TGTGCCAGCAGCTTAGCGGGACAGGGGACCTACGAGCAGTACTTC
CASSLAGQGTYEQYF
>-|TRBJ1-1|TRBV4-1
TGCGCCAGCAGCCAAGTCGTGGGGGGCGGGCTGAACACTGAAGCTTTCTTT
CASSQVVGGGLNTEAFF
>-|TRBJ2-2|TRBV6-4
TGTGCCAGCAGTGCCCGGGGCACCGGGGAGCTGTTTTTT
CASSARGTGELFF
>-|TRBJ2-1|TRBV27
TGTGCCAGCAACCCAACAGGGGAGGGTTTCAATGAGCAGTTCTTC
CASNPTGEGFNEQFF
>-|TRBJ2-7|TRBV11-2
TGTGCCAGCAGCTTTGGGGGACCCTACGAGCAGTACTTC
CASSFGGPYEQYF
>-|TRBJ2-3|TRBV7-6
TGTGCCAGCAGCTGGAGAGACAGCGATACGCAGTATTTT
CASSWRDSDTQYF